Listed below are T cell receptor beta chains from one sample, sequenced in a study of cytomegalovirus exposure and HLA in healthy donors. Measured with immunoSEQ multiplex PCR; TCRdb has only the in-frame clones, and not every one. The profile shows fewer than 250,000 clones, approximately 83% of them singletons. Sequencing used PBMCs. The source is a woman aged 50 to 65 in good health and CMV-seropositive. Each CDR3 is given with its conserved first and last residue. The order of the fields is clone size, D gene, V gene, J gene, CDR3 protein, CDR3 DNA. D genes are given only for firm matches. The size entry is marked missing in some rows and otherwise reads once, few, many or a size class.

clone_size: NA
d_call: NA
v_call: TRBV7-6
j_call: TRBJ2-2
cdr3_aa: CASSLAGEGGELFF
cdr3_nt: TGTGCCAGCAGCTTAGCTGGTGAGGGCGGGGAGCTGTTTTTT

clone_size: NA
d_call: NA
v_call: TRBV30
j_call: TRBJ2-3
cdr3_aa: CAWRRGRGTDTQYF
cdr3_nt: TGTGCCTGGAGACGAGGGCGTGGCACAGATACGCAGTATTTT

clone_size: NA
d_call: TRBD2
v_call: TRBV5-5
j_call: TRBJ2-3
cdr3_aa: CASSSLAGGGTDTQYF
cdr3_nt: TGTGCCAGCAGCTCTTTAGCGGGGGGGGGCACAGATACGCAGTATTTT

clone_size: NA
d_call: TRBD1
v_call: TRBV30
j_call: TRBJ1-5
cdr3_aa: CAWSVQGGRRNQPQHF
cdr3_nt: TGTGCCTGGAGTGTACAGGGGGGACGGCGCAATCAGCCCCAGCATTTT

clone_size: NA
d_call: TRBD1
v_call: TRBV7-3
j_call: TRBJ1-1
cdr3_aa: CASSQRGQTEAFF
cdr3_nt: TGTGCCAGCAGTCAAAGGGGGCAAACTGAAGCTTTCTTT

clone_size: NA
d_call: TRBD1
v_call: TRBV5-1
j_call: TRBJ1-1
cdr3_aa: CASSDDRVNTEAFF
cdr3_nt: TGCGCCAGCAGCGACGACAGGGTGAACACTGAAGCTTTCTTT

clone_size: NA
d_call: TRBD1
v_call: TRBV12-5
j_call: TRBJ1-6
cdr3_aa: CASGLTTGNSPLHF
cdr3_nt: TGTGCTAGTGGTTTGACGACAGGGAATTCACCCCTCCACTTT

clone_size: NA
d_call: TRBD1
v_call: TRBV7-2
j_call: TRBJ1-5
cdr3_aa: CASSPRGTGGGRNQPQHF
cdr3_nt: TGTGCCAGCAGCCCCAGGGGAACAGGGGGCGGAAGAAATCAGCCCCAGCATTTT

clone_size: NA
d_call: TRBD1
v_call: TRBV7-9
j_call: TRBJ1-1
cdr3_aa: CASSGQGRRAFF
cdr3_nt: TGTGCCAGCAGCGGACAGGGCAGACGGGCTTTCTTT

clone_size: NA
d_call: NA
v_call: TRBV5-1
j_call: TRBJ2-2
cdr3_aa: CASSPPLQGSNTGELFF
cdr3_nt: TGCGCCAGTTCCCCCCCTCTGCAGGGCTCCAACACCGGGGAGCTGTTTTTT

clone_size: NA
d_call: TRBD1
v_call: TRBV27
j_call: TRBJ1-1
cdr3_aa: CASSLSPPGQTNTEAFF
cdr3_nt: TGTGCCAGCAGTTTATCGCCCCCGGGACAGACGAACACTGAAGCTTTCTTT

clone_size: NA
d_call: NA
v_call: TRBV5-1
j_call: TRBJ1-2
cdr3_aa: CASTGLLQANYGYTF
cdr3_nt: TGCGCCAGCACGGGACTACTACAAGCTAACTATGGCTACACCTTC

clone_size: NA
d_call: NA
v_call: TRBV6-6
j_call: TRBJ1-6
cdr3_aa: CASSYLENSPLHF
cdr3_nt: TGTGCCAGCAGTTATCTGGAGAATTCACCCCTCCACTTT

clone_size: NA
d_call: TRBD1
v_call: TRBV7-9
j_call: TRBJ1-2
cdr3_aa: CASRGQLLNGYTF
cdr3_nt: TGTGCCAGCAGGGGACAGCTACTTAATGGCTACACCTTC

clone_size: once
d_call: NA
v_call: TRBV7-6
j_call: TRBJ2-2
cdr3_aa: CASSLLSGRTTGELFF
cdr3_nt: TGTGCCAGCAGCTTATTATCTGGGAGGACCACCGGGGAGCTGTTTTTT

clone_size: NA
d_call: NA
v_call: TRBV7-9
j_call: TRBJ1-6
cdr3_aa: CASSWTANSPLHF
cdr3_nt: TGTGCCAGCAGCTGGACAGCGAATTCACCCCTCCACTTT

clone_size: NA
d_call: TRBD2
v_call: TRBV7-9
j_call: TRBJ2-5
cdr3_aa: CASSPGLAGGEETQYF
cdr3_nt: TGTGCCAGCAGCCCGGGACTAGCGGGGGGAGAGGAGACCCAGTACTTC

clone_size: NA
d_call: NA
v_call: TRBV7-9
j_call: TRBJ2-3
cdr3_aa: CATRGGTDTQYF
cdr3_nt: TGTGCCACCAGGGGGGGGACAGATACGCAGTATTTT

clone_size: NA
d_call: NA
v_call: TRBV4-2
j_call: TRBJ2-2
cdr3_aa: CASSHREIEARELFF
cdr3_nt: TGTGCCAGCAGCCATAGGGAGATAGAGGCCAGGGAGCTGTTTTTT

clone_size: NA
d_call: NA
v_call: TRBV5-6
j_call: TRBJ1-2
cdr3_aa: CASSSDPGGGPGFF
cdr3_nt: TGTGCCAGCAGCTCGGACCCCGGGGGGGGACCGGGTTTCTTC

clone_size: NA
d_call: TRBD2
v_call: TRBV6-6
j_call: TRBJ2-7
cdr3_aa: CASSYNSGTEAYEQYF
cdr3_nt: TGTGCCAGCAGCTACAACAGCGGGACCGAAGCCTACGAGCAGTACTTC

clone_size: NA
d_call: NA
v_call: TRBV11-3
j_call: TRBJ2-3
cdr3_aa: CASSSGGTSTDTQYF
cdr3_nt: TGTGCCAGCAGCTCCGGGGGTACTAGCACAGATACGCAGTATTTT

clone_size: once
d_call: NA
v_call: TRBV30
j_call: TRBJ1-2
cdr3_aa: CAWSVSFGYTF
cdr3_nt: TGTGCCTGGAGTGTTTCGTTTGGCTACACCTTC

clone_size: NA
d_call: TRBD1
v_call: TRBV6-5
j_call: TRBJ1-5
cdr3_aa: CASRRQGLGQPQHF
cdr3_nt: TGTGCCAGCAGACGACAGGGGTTGGGTCAGCCCCAGCATTTT

clone_size: NA
d_call: NA
v_call: TRBV11-3
j_call: TRBJ1-1
cdr3_aa: CASSLESGSTEAFF
cdr3_nt: TGTGCCAGCAGCTTAGAGTCCGGTAGCACTGAAGCTTTCTTT

clone_size: once
d_call: TRBD2
v_call: TRBV6-5
j_call: TRBJ2-3
cdr3_aa: CASSSGGAVTDTQYF
cdr3_nt: TGTGCCAGCAGTAGCGGGGGGGCTGTCACAGATACGCAGTATTTT

clone_size: NA
d_call: NA
v_call: TRBV10-3
j_call: TRBJ1-1
cdr3_aa: CAISRSGVNTEAFF
cdr3_nt: TGTGCCATCAGTAGGTCGGGAGTGAACACTGAAGCTTTCTTT

clone_size: NA
d_call: TRBD2
v_call: TRBV6-1
j_call: TRBJ2-1
cdr3_aa: CASSDWTSVNEQFF
cdr3_nt: TGTGCCAGCAGTGACTGGACTAGTGTCAATGAGCAGTTCTTC

clone_size: NA
d_call: NA
v_call: TRBV5-1
j_call: TRBJ1-4
cdr3_aa: CASSLMTATNEKLFF
cdr3_nt: TGCGCCAGCAGCTTAATGACAGCAACTAATGAAAAACTGTTTTTT

clone_size: few
d_call: TRBD1
v_call: TRBV6-1
j_call: TRBJ2-7
cdr3_aa: CASRVGQGVYEQYF
cdr3_nt: TGTGCCAGCCGGGTTGGACAGGGGGTCTACGAGCAGTACTTC

clone_size: NA
d_call: TRBD1
v_call: TRBV18
j_call: TRBJ1-3
cdr3_aa: CASSLGQGGGNTIYF
cdr3_nt: TGTGCCAGCTCACTCGGACAGGGAGGTGGAAACACCATATATTTT

clone_size: NA
d_call: NA
v_call: TRBV5-4
j_call: TRBJ1-4
cdr3_aa: CASSSLNEKLFF
cdr3_nt: TGTGCCAGCAGCTCACTTAATGAAAAACTGTTTTTT

clone_size: NA
d_call: TRBD2
v_call: TRBV7-9
j_call: TRBJ2-1
cdr3_aa: CASDDSIRGGALNEQFF
cdr3_nt: TGTGCCAGCGACGATTCCATCCGCGGGGGGGCTCTGAATGAGCAGTTCTTC

clone_size: NA
d_call: NA
v_call: TRBV28
j_call: TRBJ2-7
cdr3_aa: CASSLGVTGISYEQYF
cdr3_nt: TGTGCCAGCAGTTTAGGGGTTACAGGGATCTCCTACGAGCAGTACTTC

clone_size: NA
d_call: NA
v_call: TRBV18
j_call: TRBJ1-3
cdr3_aa: CASSPYVTQGPLAGNTIYF
cdr3_nt: TGTGCCAGCTCACCATACGTAACCCAGGGTCCCCTTGCCGGAAACACCATATATTTT

clone_size: NA
d_call: NA
v_call: TRBV4-2
j_call: TRBJ1-4
cdr3_aa: CASSQEIGGAGTNEKLFF
cdr3_nt: TGTGCCAGCAGCCAAGAGATTGGGGGGGCCGGAACTAATGAAAAACTGTTTTTT

clone_size: NA
d_call: NA
v_call: TRBV6-1
j_call: TRBJ2-1
cdr3_aa: CASSWQGAYNEQFF
cdr3_nt: TGTGCCAGCAGTTGGCAGGGCGCCTACAATGAGCAGTTCTTC

clone_size: NA
d_call: NA
v_call: TRBV30
j_call: TRBJ1-1
cdr3_aa: CAWRGRVTEAFF
cdr3_nt: TGTGCCTGGCGAGGTCGTGTCACTGAAGCTTTCTTT

clone_size: NA
d_call: TRBD1
v_call: TRBV15
j_call: TRBJ2-7
cdr3_aa: CATSRAGTGGGYEQYF
cdr3_nt: TGTGCCACCAGCAGAGCCGGGACAGGGGGCGGGTACGAGCAGTACTTC

clone_size: NA
d_call: TRBD1
v_call: TRBV6-1
j_call: TRBJ2-1
cdr3_aa: CASSNRDRGYEQFF
cdr3_nt: TGTGCCAGCAGTAACCGTGACAGGGGCTATGAGCAGTTCTTC

clone_size: NA
d_call: TRBD2
v_call: TRBV4-1
j_call: TRBJ2-1
cdr3_aa: CASSPGTTPGNEQFF
cdr3_nt: TGCGCCAGCAGCCCCGGGACTACCCCTGGCAATGAGCAGTTCTTC

clone_size: NA
d_call: TRBD1
v_call: TRBV6-5
j_call: TRBJ1-6
cdr3_aa: CASSEGTGHSPLHF
cdr3_nt: TGTGCCAGCAGTGAGGGGACAGGGCATTCACCCCTCCACTTT

clone_size: NA
d_call: NA
v_call: TRBV7-2
j_call: TRBJ1-1
cdr3_aa: CASTHTRGNTEAFF
cdr3_nt: TGTGCCAGCACCCATACAAGGGGAAACACTGAAGCTTTCTTT

clone_size: NA
d_call: NA
v_call: TRBV28
j_call: TRBJ2-5
cdr3_aa: CASSSGGIGETQYF
cdr3_nt: TGTGCCAGCAGTTCCGGAGGGATCGGAGAGACCCAGTACTTC

clone_size: NA
d_call: NA
v_call: TRBV2
j_call: TRBJ1-5
cdr3_aa: CASSRQRSNQPQHF
cdr3_nt: TGTGCCAGCAGCCGACAGAGAAGCAATCAGCCCCAGCATTTT

clone_size: NA
d_call: TRBD1
v_call: TRBV7-9
j_call: TRBJ1-1
cdr3_aa: CSSSLAPGTGVSEAFF
cdr3_nt: TGTTCCAGCAGCTTGGCCCCCGGGACAGGGGTGTCTGAAGCTTTCTTT

clone_size: NA
d_call: NA
v_call: TRBV30
j_call: TRBJ1-1
cdr3_aa: CAWSVQVNTEAFF
cdr3_nt: TGTGCCTGGAGTGTACAGGTGAACACTGAAGCTTTCTTT

clone_size: NA
d_call: TRBD2
v_call: TRBV5-5
j_call: TRBJ2-3
cdr3_aa: CASSLGASGGMDTQYF
cdr3_nt: TGTGCCAGCAGCTTAGGGGCTAGCGGAGGGATGGATACGCAGTATTTT

clone_size: NA
d_call: NA
v_call: TRBV1
j_call: TRBJ2-5
cdr3_aa: CTSSQDKRGIQETQYF
cdr3_nt: TGCACCAGCAGCCAAGATAAGCGGGGCATACAAGAGACCCAGTACTTC

clone_size: NA
d_call: TRBD1
v_call: TRBV29-1
j_call: TRBJ1-2
cdr3_aa: CSVVLSQGAISGYTF
cdr3_nt: TGCAGCGTTGTTCTATCCCAGGGGGCGATTTCGGGCTACACCTTC

clone_size: once
d_call: TRBD1
v_call: TRBV28
j_call: TRBJ1-6
cdr3_aa: CASSPDRDPSSYNSPLHF
cdr3_nt: TGTGCCAGCAGTCCCGACAGGGATCCTAGCTCCTATAATTCACCCCTCCACTTT

clone_size: few
d_call: NA
v_call: TRBV7-9
j_call: TRBJ2-2
cdr3_aa: CASSLVQNTGELFF
cdr3_nt: TGTGCCAGCAGCTTAGTCCAGAACACCGGGGAGCTGTTTTTT

clone_size: once
d_call: TRBD1
v_call: TRBV5-6
j_call: TRBJ2-5
cdr3_aa: CASSLARTGKETQYF
cdr3_nt: TGTGCCAGCAGCTTGGCCCGGACAGGGAAAGAGACCCAGTACTTC

clone_size: NA
d_call: TRBD2
v_call: TRBV9
j_call: TRBJ2-7
cdr3_aa: CASSPGTSGGGEQYF
cdr3_nt: TGTGCCAGCAGCCCCGGGACTAGCGGGGGGGGAGAGCAGTACTTC

clone_size: few
d_call: NA
v_call: TRBV10-2
j_call: TRBJ1-3
cdr3_aa: CASSVDRSSGNTIYF
cdr3_nt: TGCGCCAGCAGTGTTGACAGGAGCTCTGGAAACACCATATATTTT

clone_size: NA
d_call: NA
v_call: TRBV5-8
j_call: TRBJ2-7
cdr3_aa: CASHRQLSSYEQYF
cdr3_nt: TGTGCCAGCCACAGGCAGCTAAGCTCCTACGAGCAGTACTTC

clone_size: NA
d_call: NA
v_call: TRBV7-9
j_call: TRBJ2-2
cdr3_aa: CASSPGAITGELFF
cdr3_nt: TGTGCCAGCAGTCCCGGTGCTATCACCGGGGAGCTGTTTTTT

clone_size: NA
d_call: TRBD2
v_call: TRBV11-2
j_call: TRBJ2-2
cdr3_aa: CASSRDTTSDTGELFF
cdr3_nt: TGTGCCAGCAGCCGAGACACGACTAGCGACACCGGGGAGCTGTTTTTT

clone_size: once
d_call: NA
v_call: TRBV27
j_call: TRBJ1-5
cdr3_aa: CASSLSVSNQPQHF
cdr3_nt: TGTGCCAGCAGTCTCTCCGTATCCAATCAGCCCCAGCATTTT

clone_size: NA
d_call: NA
v_call: TRBV6-1
j_call: TRBJ2-7
cdr3_aa: CASREFAGIVNEQYF
cdr3_nt: TGTGCCAGCAGAGAGTTTGCGGGGATAGTGAACGAGCAGTACTTC